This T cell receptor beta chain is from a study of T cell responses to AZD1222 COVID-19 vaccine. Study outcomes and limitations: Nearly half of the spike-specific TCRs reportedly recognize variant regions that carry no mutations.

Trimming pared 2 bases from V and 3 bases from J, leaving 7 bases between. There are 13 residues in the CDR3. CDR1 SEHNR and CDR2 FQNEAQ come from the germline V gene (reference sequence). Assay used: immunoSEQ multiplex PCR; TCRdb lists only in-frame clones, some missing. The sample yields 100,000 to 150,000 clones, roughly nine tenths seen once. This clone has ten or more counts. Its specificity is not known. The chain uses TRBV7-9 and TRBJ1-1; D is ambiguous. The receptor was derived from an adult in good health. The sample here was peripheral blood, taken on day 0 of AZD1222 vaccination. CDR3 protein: CASSLLGDTEAFF. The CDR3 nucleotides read TGTGCCAGCAGCTTATTGGGCGACACTGAAGCTTTCTTT. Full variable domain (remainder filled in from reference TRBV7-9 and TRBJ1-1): DTGVSQNPRHKITKRGQNVTFRCDPISEHNRLYWYRQTLGQGPEFLTYFQNEAQLEKSRLLSDRFSAERPKGSFSTLEIQRTEQGDSAMYLCASSLLGDTEAFFGQGTRLTVV.